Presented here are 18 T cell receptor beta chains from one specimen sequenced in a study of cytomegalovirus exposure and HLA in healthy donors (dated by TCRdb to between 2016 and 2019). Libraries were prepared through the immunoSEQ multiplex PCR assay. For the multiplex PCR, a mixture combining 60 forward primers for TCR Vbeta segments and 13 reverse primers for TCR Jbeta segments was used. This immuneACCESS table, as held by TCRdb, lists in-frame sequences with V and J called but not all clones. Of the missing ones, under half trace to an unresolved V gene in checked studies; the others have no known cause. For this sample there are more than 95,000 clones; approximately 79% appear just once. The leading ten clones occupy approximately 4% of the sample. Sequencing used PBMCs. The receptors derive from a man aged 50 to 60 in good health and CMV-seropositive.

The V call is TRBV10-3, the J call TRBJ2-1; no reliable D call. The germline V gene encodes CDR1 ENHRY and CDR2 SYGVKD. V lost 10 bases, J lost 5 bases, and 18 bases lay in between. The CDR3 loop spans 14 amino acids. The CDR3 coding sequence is TGTGCCACCCGCGCCTGGAACGAGGACAATGAGCAGTTCTTC. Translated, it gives CATRAWNEDNEQFF.

Here the CDR3 reads CASSFFRGQGAREQYF. CDR3 coding DNA: TGTGCCAGCAGCTTCTTTCGCGGACAGGGGGCAAGGGAGCAGTACTTC. V and J are TRBV5-6 and TRBJ2-7, with 11 bases identical to TRBD1. There are 16 residues in the CDR3. The J segment lost 7 bases and the V segment lost 2 bases, leaving 11 bases of the junction unmatched. Germline V gene lookup returns CDR1 SGHDT and CDR2 YYEEEE.

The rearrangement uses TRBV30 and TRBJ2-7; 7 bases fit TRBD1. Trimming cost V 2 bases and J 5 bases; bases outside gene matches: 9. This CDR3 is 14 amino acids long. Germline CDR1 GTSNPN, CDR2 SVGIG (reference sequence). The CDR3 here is CAWSPTGARHEQYF. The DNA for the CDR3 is TGTGCCTGGAGTCCTACAGGGGCCCGACACGAGCAGTACTTC.

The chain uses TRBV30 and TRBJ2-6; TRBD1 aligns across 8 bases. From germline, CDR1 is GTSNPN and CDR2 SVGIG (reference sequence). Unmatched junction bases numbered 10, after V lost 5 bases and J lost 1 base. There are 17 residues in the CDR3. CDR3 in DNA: TGTGCCTGGTACCACCGGGACAGGCTGTCTGGGGCCAACGTCCTGACTTTC. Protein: CAWYHRDRLSGANVLTF.

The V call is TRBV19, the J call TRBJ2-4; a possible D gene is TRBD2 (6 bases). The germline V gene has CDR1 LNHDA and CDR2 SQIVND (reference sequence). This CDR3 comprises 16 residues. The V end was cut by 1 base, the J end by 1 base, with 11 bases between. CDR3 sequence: CASSIGRGTAKNIQYF. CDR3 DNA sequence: TGTGCCAGTAGTATAGGGAGGGGCACGGCCAAAAACATTCAGTACTTC.

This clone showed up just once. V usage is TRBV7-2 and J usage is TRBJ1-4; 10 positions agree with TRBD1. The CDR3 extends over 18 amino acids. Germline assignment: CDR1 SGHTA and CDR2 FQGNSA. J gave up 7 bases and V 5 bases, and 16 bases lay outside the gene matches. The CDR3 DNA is TGTGCCAGCAGCCCACTTGTCGGACAGGGGGGAGTATTTGAAAAACTGTTTTTT. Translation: CASSPLVGQGGVFEKLFF.

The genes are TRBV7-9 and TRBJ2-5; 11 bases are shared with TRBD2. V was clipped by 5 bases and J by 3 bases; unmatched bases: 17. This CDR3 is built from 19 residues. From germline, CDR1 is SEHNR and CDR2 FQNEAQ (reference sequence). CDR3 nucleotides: TGTGCCAGCAGCACCTCGCCCCTACTAGCGGGAGTGTTTAAAGAGACCCAGTACTTC. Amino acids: CASSTSPLLAGVFKETQYF.

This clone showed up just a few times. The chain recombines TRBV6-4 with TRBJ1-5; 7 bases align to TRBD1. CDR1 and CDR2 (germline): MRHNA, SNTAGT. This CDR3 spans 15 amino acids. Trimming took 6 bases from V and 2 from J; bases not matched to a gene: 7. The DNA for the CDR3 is TGTGCCAGCAGATCTCGCGGGACAGGCAATCAGCCCCAGCATTTT. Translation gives CASRSRGTGNQPQHF.

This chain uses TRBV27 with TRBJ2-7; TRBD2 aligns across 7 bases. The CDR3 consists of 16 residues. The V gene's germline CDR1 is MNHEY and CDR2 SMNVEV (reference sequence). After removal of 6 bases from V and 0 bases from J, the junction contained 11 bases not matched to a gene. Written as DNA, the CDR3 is TGTGCCAGCAGCCCTCTGGGGGGGGATAGCTCCTACGAGCAGTACTTC. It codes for CASSPLGGDSSYEQYF.

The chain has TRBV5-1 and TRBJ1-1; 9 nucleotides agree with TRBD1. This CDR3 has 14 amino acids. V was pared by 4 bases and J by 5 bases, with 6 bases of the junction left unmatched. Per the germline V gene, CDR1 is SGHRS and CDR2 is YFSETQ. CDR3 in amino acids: CASSTQGARTEAFF. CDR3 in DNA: TGCGCCAGCAGCACACAGGGGGCGCGTACTGAAGCTTTCTTT.

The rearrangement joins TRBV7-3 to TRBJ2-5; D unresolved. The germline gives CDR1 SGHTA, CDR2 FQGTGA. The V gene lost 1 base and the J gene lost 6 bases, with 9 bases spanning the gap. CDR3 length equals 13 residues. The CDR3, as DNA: TGTGCCAGCAGCTTAAGCGCGGAACAGACCCAGTACTTC. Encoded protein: CASSLSAEQTQYF.

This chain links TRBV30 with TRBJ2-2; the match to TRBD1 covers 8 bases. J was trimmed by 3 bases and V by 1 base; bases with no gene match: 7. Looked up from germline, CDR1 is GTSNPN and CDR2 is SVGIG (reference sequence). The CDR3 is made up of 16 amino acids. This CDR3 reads CAWSAGQGPYTGELFF. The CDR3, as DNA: TGTGCCTGGAGTGCCGGACAGGGCCCTTACACCGGGGAGCTGTTTTTT.

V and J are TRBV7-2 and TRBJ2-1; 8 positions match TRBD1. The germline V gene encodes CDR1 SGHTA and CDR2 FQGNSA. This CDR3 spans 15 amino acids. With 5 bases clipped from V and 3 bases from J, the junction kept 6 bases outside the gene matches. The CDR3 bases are TGTGCCAGCAGCATCGGACAGGGAGGCTACAATGAGCAGTTCTTC. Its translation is CASSIGQGGYNEQFF.

In DNA, the CDR3 is TGTGCCAGCAGCGTGAGTGGACTAGCGGGAACCTACAATGAGCAGTTCTTC. It yields the protein CASSVSGLAGTYNEQFF. The V gene is TRBV5-8, the J gene TRBJ2-1; 12 bases map to TRBD2. Germline V gene data show CDR1 as SGHTS and CDR2 as YDEGEE. CDR3 length equals 17 residues. Germline trimming cut 4 bases from V and 2 bases from J; bases unmatched to any gene: 7.

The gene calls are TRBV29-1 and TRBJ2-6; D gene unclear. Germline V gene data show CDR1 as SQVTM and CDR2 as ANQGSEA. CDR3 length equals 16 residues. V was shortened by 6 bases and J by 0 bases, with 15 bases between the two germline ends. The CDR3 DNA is TGCAGCGTCCGCCCTGAGCGTGACTCTGGGGCCAACGTCCTGACTTTC. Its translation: CSVRPERDSGANVLTF.

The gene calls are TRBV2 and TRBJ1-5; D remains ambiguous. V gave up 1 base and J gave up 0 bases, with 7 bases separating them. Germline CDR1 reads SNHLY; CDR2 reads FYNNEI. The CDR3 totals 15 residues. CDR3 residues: CASSEGPSSNQPQHF. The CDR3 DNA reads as TGTGCCAGCAGTGAAGGGCCTAGTAGCAATCAGCCCCAGCATTTT.

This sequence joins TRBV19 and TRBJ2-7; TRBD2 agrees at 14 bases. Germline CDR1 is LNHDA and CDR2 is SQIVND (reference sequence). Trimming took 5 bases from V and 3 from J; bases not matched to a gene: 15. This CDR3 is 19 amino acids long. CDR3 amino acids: CASSSARGTSGSPNYEQYF. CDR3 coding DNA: TGTGCCAGTAGTTCAGCCCGCGGGACTAGCGGGAGTCCTAACTACGAGCAGTACTTC. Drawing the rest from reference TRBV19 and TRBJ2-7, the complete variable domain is DGGITQSPKYLFRKEGQNVTLSCEQNLNHDAMYWYRQDPGQGLRLIYYSQIVNDFQKGDIAEGYSVSREKKESFPLTVTSAQKNPTAFYLCASSSARGTSGSPNYEQYFGPGTRLTVT.

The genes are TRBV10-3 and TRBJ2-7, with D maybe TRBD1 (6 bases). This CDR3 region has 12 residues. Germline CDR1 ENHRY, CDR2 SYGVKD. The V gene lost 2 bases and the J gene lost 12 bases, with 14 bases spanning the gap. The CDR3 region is CAISEVTGLLYF. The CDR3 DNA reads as TGTGCCATCAGTGAGGTAACAGGGCTTCTGTACTTC.